A selection of T cell receptor beta chains follows, all from one sample in a study of Graves' ophthalmopathy and Graves' hyperthyroidism. MiXCR, applied by TCRdb to the multiplex PCR reads, yields one record per CDR3 protein. Here the sample spans hundreds of thousands of distinct CDR3 sequences, 20% to 25% being singletons. The sequenced material came from peripheral blood. Every receptor here comes from a woman under 30 with stable Graves' hyperthyroidism. Some clones in this sample may be carry-over from other donors' samples. Each CDR3 is given with its conserved first and last residue. D genes are given only for firm matches. A row's size may be missing; if present it is once, few, many or a size class.

J gene: TRBJ2-5
D gene: NA
clone size: few
V gene: TRBV15
CDR3 DNA: TGTGCCACCAGCAGAGGTTTGGCAGGGCAGTACCAAGAGACCCAGTACTTC
CDR3 protein: CATSRGLAGQYQETQYF

J gene: TRBJ1-1
D gene: NA
clone size: many
V gene: TRBV4-1
CDR3 DNA: TGCGCCAGCAGCCGTTTTACCCGGGACGGTAACACTGAAGCTTTCTTT
CDR3 protein: CASSRFTRDGNTEAFF

J gene: TRBJ2-7
D gene: NA
clone size: many
V gene: TRBV10-3
CDR3 DNA: TGTGCCATCAGGGCCGGGGTAAACAACGAGCAGTACTTC
CDR3 protein: CAIRAGVNNEQYF

J gene: TRBJ1-6
D gene: TRBD1
clone size: many
V gene: TRBV30
CDR3 DNA: TGTGCCTGGACGAGGGACAGGGGGGGTAATTCACCCCTCCACTTT
CDR3 protein: CAWTRDRGGNSPLHF

J gene: TRBJ1-2
D gene: NA
clone size: NA
V gene: TRBV30
CDR3 DNA: TGTGCCTGGAGTGGTGCGGGGATGCGTGGCTACACCTTC
CDR3 protein: CAWSGAGMRGYTF

J gene: TRBJ1-6
D gene: NA
clone size: once
V gene: TRBV12-3/TRBV12-4
CDR3 DNA: TGTGCCAGCAGTCGTACGGGGGCACATTCACCCCTCCACTTT
CDR3 protein: CASSRTGAHSPLHF

J gene: TRBJ1-6
D gene: NA
clone size: many
V gene: TRBV5-1
CDR3 DNA: TGCGCCAGCAGTGTCAACCCGGGGGATTCACCCCTCCACTTT
CDR3 protein: CASSVNPGDSPLHF

J gene: TRBJ2-5
D gene: NA
clone size: NA
V gene: TRBV28
CDR3 DNA: TGTGCCAGCAGTTTACGGATAGGGGGGAACCAAGAGACCCAGTACTTC
CDR3 protein: CASSLRIGGNQETQYF

J gene: TRBJ1-1
D gene: NA
clone size: many
V gene: TRBV7-6
CDR3 DNA: TGTGCCAGCAGCTTATACGGCCAGTCGCATACTGAAGCTTTCTTT
CDR3 protein: CASSLYGQSHTEAFF

J gene: TRBJ2-5
D gene: TRBD2
clone size: many
V gene: TRBV2
CDR3 DNA: TGTGCCAGCGGGGGGGAAGAGACCCAGTACTTC
CDR3 protein: CASGGEETQYF

J gene: TRBJ2-7
D gene: NA
clone size: many
V gene: TRBV6-5
CDR3 DNA: TGTGCCAGCAGGCTGGAGGTGTCCTACGAGCAGTACTTC
CDR3 protein: CASRLEVSYEQYF

J gene: TRBJ1-1
D gene: NA
clone size: many
V gene: TRBV4-1
CDR3 DNA: TGCGCCAGCAGCCAAGTCAGCCCGAGGGACACTGAAGCTTTCTTT
CDR3 protein: CASSQVSPRDTEAFF

J gene: TRBJ1-3
D gene: NA
clone size: many
V gene: TRBV30
CDR3 DNA: TGTGCCTGGAGTGGAGCTGGAAACACCATATATTTT
CDR3 protein: CAWSGAGNTIYF

J gene: TRBJ1-1
D gene: NA
clone size: many
V gene: TRBV19
CDR3 DNA: TGTGCCAGTAGTTCAATGGTAGTGTTAACAAAATGGGGGTCTTTGAACACTGAAGCTTTCTTT
CDR3 protein: CASSSMVVLTKWGSLNTEAFF

J gene: TRBJ2-5
D gene: NA
clone size: many
V gene: TRBV7-2
CDR3 DNA: TGTGCCAGCAGTTCAGGAGAGACCCAGTACTTC
CDR3 protein: CASSSGETQYF

J gene: TRBJ2-7
D gene: NA
clone size: many
V gene: TRBV29-1
CDR3 DNA: TGCAGCGTTGAGGACGACGCGGGAGAGCAGTACTTC
CDR3 protein: CSVEDDAGEQYF

J gene: TRBJ2-2
D gene: NA
clone size: few
V gene: TRBV6-1
CDR3 DNA: TGTGCCAGTTTCGGGGGGCCCACCGGGGAGCTGTTTTTT
CDR3 protein: CASFGGPTGELFF

J gene: TRBJ1-6
D gene: TRBD1
clone size: many
V gene: TRBV12-3/TRBV12-4
CDR3 DNA: TGTGCCAGCAGCTCGACAGGGGGAGGATCACCCCTCCACTTT
CDR3 protein: CASSSTGGGSPLHF

J gene: TRBJ2-7
D gene: NA
clone size: many
V gene: TRBV11-2
CDR3 DNA: TGTGCCAGCAGCCTGAGGGCGGAAGAGTACTTC
CDR3 protein: CASSLRAEEYF

J gene: TRBJ1-1
D gene: TRBD1
clone size: NA
V gene: TRBV12-3/TRBV12-4
CDR3 DNA: TGTGCCAGCAGTTTACCGGGACAGGGGGTTACTGAAGCTTTCTTT
CDR3 protein: CASSLPGQGVTEAFF

J gene: TRBJ2-7
D gene: NA
clone size: few
V gene: TRBV6-2/TRBV6-3
CDR3 DNA: TGTGCCAGCAGGGACGGCACACCACGCTACGAGCAGTACTTC
CDR3 protein: CASRDGTPRYEQYF

J gene: TRBJ1-2
D gene: NA
clone size: many
V gene: TRBV11-1
CDR3 DNA: TGTGCCAGCAGCTCAGCCGCCAGAGAACACAACTATGGCTACACCTTC
CDR3 protein: CASSSAAREHNYGYTF

J gene: TRBJ1-2
D gene: TRBD1
clone size: many
V gene: TRBV20-1
CDR3 DNA: TGCAGTGCTGACCGACCCGGGGACAGCTTCTATGGCTACACCTTC
CDR3 protein: CSADRPGDSFYGYTF

J gene: TRBJ2-2
D gene: NA
clone size: many
V gene: TRBV5-5
CDR3 DNA: TGTGCCAGCAGCTTGTTGGGGTCCGGGGAGCTGTTTTTT
CDR3 protein: CASSLLGSGELFF

J gene: TRBJ1-5
D gene: NA
clone size: many
V gene: TRBV28
CDR3 DNA: TGTGCCAGCAACAGGGTGAATCAGCCCCAGCATTTT
CDR3 protein: CASNRVNQPQHF

J gene: TRBJ1-5
D gene: NA
clone size: few
V gene: TRBV19
CDR3 DNA: TGTGCCACCTGGGACCTGAACAGCCTTGGGGAGGGTCAGCCCCAGCATTTT
CDR3 protein: CATWDLNSLGEGQPQHF

J gene: TRBJ2-7
D gene: NA
clone size: few
V gene: TRBV10-3
CDR3 DNA: TGTGCCATCCGCGCGCGGAGTGACTACGAGCAGTACTTC
CDR3 protein: CAIRARSDYEQYF

J gene: TRBJ2-7
D gene: NA
clone size: NA
V gene: TRBV6-2/TRBV6-3
CDR3 DNA: TGTGCCAGCAGTTACTCGACTAGGACAGGATCCTACGAGCAGTACTTC
CDR3 protein: CASSYSTRTGSYEQYF

J gene: TRBJ1-1
D gene: TRBD1
clone size: many
V gene: TRBV6-1
CDR3 DNA: TGTGCCAGCAGACCCGACAGGGGGCGGGCTGAAGCTTTCTTT
CDR3 protein: CASRPDRGRAEAFF